The 8 T cell receptor beta chains below were found in one sample sequenced in a study of beta chain features in type 1 diabetes (dated by TCRdb to 2016 to 2019). The library came from the immunoSEQ multiplex PCR assay. The High Capacity cDNA Reverse Transcription Kit was used to reverse transcribe all of the isolated RNA, meaning that expressed TCRB transcripts were what got sequenced. Sourced from immuneACCESS, this table was stored by TCRdb with only in-frame sequences that have V and J called. A share of the clones is absent; for the studies checked, an unresolved V gene accounts for under half, and the remainder has no known explanation. The sample table records just over 150,000 clones; approximately 12% of these occur just once. Under 2.5% of the sample is in the top ten clones. The sample consisted of central memory CD4+ T cells from blood. The receptor set was obtained from a man between 18 and 29 years old in good health.

As to this clone: Other DNA sequences of this sample code for an identical CDR3. This chain connects TRBV4-2 to TRBJ2-3, with 7 positions matching TRBD1. The CDR3 has 13 residues. V was clipped by 3 bases and J by 8 bases; unmatched bases: 5. The germline CDR1 and CDR2 sequences are LGHNA and YNFKEQ. The CDR3 spells CASSQDRIGTQYF. The CDR3 DNA reads as TGTGCCAGCAGCCAGGACAGGATCGGTACGCAGTATTTT.

Here the CDR3 DNA reads TGTGCCAGCAGTGCGGACCAAGGAGATACGCAGTATTTT. This codes for CASSADQGDTQYF. The chain combines TRBV6-1 with TRBJ2-3; no reliable D call. The CDR3 is made up of 13 amino acids. The V gene lost 4 bases and the J gene lost 5 bases, with 10 bases spanning the gap. Per the germline V gene, CDR1 is MNHNS and CDR2 is SASEGT.

The chain combines TRBV5-4 with TRBJ2-5, with 7 nucleotides matching TRBD2. The CDR3 is 16 residues long. The V gene's germline CDR1 is SGHNT and CDR2 YYREEE (reference sequence). The ends lost 3 bases at V and 1 base at J; junction bases unmatched: 9. The CDR3 DNA reads as TGTGCCAGCAGCTCACACCTTCTAGCGGCCCAAGAGACCCAGTACTTC. Translating it yields CASSSHLLAAQETQYF. Using reference TRBV5-4 and TRBJ2-5 for the parts outside the CDR3, the full variable domain is ETGVTQSPTHLIKTRGQQVTLRCSSQSGHNTVSWYQQALGQGPQFIFQYYREEENGRGNFPPRFSGLQFPNYSSELNVNALELDDSALYLCASSSHLLAAQETQYFGPGTRLLVL.

In its sample, this clone was seen many times. This chain uses TRBV28 with TRBJ2-3; no definite D call. Germline V lookup: CDR1 MDHEN, CDR2 SYDVKM. This CDR3 has 15 residues. Trimming removed 6 bases from V and 2 bases from J, with 15 bases in between. The CDR3 DNA follows: TGTGCCAGCAGCCCCCCGAGCAGTCACACAGATACGCAGTATTTT. Translation: CASSPPSSHTDTQYF.

The rearrangement links TRBV10-3 to TRBJ1-2; D is unresolved. Per the germline V gene, CDR1 is ENHRY and CDR2 is SYGVKD. CDR3 length: 13 amino acids. Trimming removed 3 bases at V and 3 bases at J, with 8 bases between. The CDR3 sequence: CAISEAEYYGYTF. DNA for the CDR3: TGTGCCATCAGTGAAGCGGAGTACTATGGCTACACCTTC.

This clone was recorded at least ten times. The V and J genes are TRBV15 and TRBJ2-5, with 8 nucleotides matching TRBD1. This CDR3 has 16 residues. Germline CDR1 LNHNV, CDR2 YYDKDF (reference sequence). V shed 5 bases and J 1 base; nucleotides not matched to a gene: 9. CDR3 in amino acids: CATSRSRTGPQETQYF. The CDR3 coding sequence is TGTGCCACCAGCCGGAGCCGGACAGGGCCCCAAGAGACCCAGTACTTC.

This clone was seen a handful of times. This chain uses TRBV5-6 with TRBJ1-1; TRBD1 aligns across 8 bases. Unmatched junction bases numbered 6, after V lost 4 bases and J lost 4 bases. The CDR3 has 14 amino acids. Germline assignment: CDR1 SGHDT and CDR2 YYEEEE. The CDR3 DNA sequence: TGTGCCAGCAGCCGACCCACAGGGGGCACTGAAGCTTTCTTT. Its translation is CASSRPTGGTEAFF.

With respect to this clone: The identical CDR3 is also encoded by other nucleotide sequences in the sample. The rearrangement joins TRBV5-1 to TRBJ1-1, with unresolved D. Per the germline V gene, CDR1 is SGHRS and CDR2 is YFSETQ. Deletions cut 0 bases from V and 0 bases from J, with 6 bases between. The CDR3 has 14 amino acids. As DNA, the CDR3 is TGCGCCAGCAGCTTGGACGGCATGAACACTGAAGCTTTCTTT. Encoded protein: CASSLDGMNTEAFF.